This T cell receptor beta chain is drawn from a study of T cells in Graves' hyperthyroidism and ophthalmopathy. Study-level points and caveats: Blood also contained most expanded thyroid clonotypes above 0.001.

Amplification targeted TCR beta CDR3 regions from RNA transcripts. Primed by the HTBI set, a first-round RT-PCR was run on the TCR CDR3. TCRdb passed the multiplex PCR reads through MiXCR, listing each CDR3 protein once. The repertoire holds approximately 380,000 distinct CDR3 sequences, with over 12% as singletons. Ophthalmopathy patients had moderate-to-severe active disease, CAS ≥3, NOSPECS ≥4, and disease duration under 3 months. Extraction of PBMCs used roughly 9.6 ml of fresh peripheral blood. V lost 2 bases and J 2 bases, leaving 16 bases between the germline ends. This CDR3 is 15 amino acids long. Germline CDR1 and CDR2: GTSNPN and SVGIG (reference sequence). This clonotype showed up many times. The target antigen is unknown.

The chain links TRBV30 to TRBJ2-7, with D perhaps being TRBD1 or TRBD2 (5 bases each). Sequenced material: blood. The receptor's source is a man between 45 and 60 years old with Graves' ophthalmopathy. This chain's CDR3 is CAWSSTGTPTYEQYF. The CDR3 DNA reads TGTGCCTGGAGTTCGACCGGGACGCCGACCTACGAGCAGTACTTC.